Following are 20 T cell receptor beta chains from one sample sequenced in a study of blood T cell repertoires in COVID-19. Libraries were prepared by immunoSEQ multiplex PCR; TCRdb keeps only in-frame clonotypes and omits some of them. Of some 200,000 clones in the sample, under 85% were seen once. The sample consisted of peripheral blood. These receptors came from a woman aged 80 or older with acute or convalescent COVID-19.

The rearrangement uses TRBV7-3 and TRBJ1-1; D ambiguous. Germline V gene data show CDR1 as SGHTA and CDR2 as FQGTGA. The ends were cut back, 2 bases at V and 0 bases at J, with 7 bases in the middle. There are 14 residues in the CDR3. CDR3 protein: CASSLYGVNTEAFF. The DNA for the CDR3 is TGTGCCAGCAGCTTATACGGGGTGAACACTGAAGCTTTCTTT.

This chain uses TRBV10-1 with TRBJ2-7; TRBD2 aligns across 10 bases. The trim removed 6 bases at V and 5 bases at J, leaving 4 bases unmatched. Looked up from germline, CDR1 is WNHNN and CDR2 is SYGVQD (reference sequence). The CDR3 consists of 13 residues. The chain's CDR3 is CASRSGRAHEQYF. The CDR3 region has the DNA TGCGCCAGCAGGAGCGGGAGGGCCCACGAGCAGTACTTC.

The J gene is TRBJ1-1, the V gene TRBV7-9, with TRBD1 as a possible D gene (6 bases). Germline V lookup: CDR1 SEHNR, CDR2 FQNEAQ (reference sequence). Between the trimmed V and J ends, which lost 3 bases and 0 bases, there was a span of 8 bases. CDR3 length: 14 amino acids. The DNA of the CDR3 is TGTGCCAGCAGCTTTCGACAGGTGAACACTGAAGCTTTCTTT. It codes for CASSFRQVNTEAFF.

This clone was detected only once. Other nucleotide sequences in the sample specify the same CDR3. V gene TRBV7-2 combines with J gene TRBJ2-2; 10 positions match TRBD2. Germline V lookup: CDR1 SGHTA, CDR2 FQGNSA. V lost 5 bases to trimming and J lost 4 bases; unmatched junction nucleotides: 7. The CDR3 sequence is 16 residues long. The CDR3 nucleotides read TGTGCCAGCAGCCGTCTAGCGGGAGCCAGCACCGGGGAGCTGTTTTTT. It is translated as CASSRLAGASTGELFF. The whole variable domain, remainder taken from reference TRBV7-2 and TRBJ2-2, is GAGVSQSPSNKVTEKGKDVELRCDPISGHTALYWYRQSLGQGLEFLIYFQGNSAPDKSGLPSDRFSAERTGGSVSTLTIQRTQQEDSAVYLCASSRLAGASTGELFFGEGSRLTVL.

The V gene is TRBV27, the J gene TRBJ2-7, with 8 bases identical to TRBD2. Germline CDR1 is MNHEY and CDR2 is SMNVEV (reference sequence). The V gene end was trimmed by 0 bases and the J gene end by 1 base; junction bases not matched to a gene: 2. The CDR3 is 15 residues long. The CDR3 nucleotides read TGTGCCAGCAGTTTATCCAGCGGGGGATCCTACGAGCAGTACTTC. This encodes CASSLSSGGSYEQYF.

CDR3 sequence (DNA): TGTGCCAGCAGTTTTAGAAGTGGCAATGAGCAGTTCTTC. Translated, it gives CASSFRSGNEQFF. The chain recombines TRBV27 with TRBJ2-1, with no clear D. Trimming removed 3 bases from V and 6 bases from J, with 9 bases in between. Germline V gene lookup returns CDR1 MNHEY and CDR2 SMNVEV (reference sequence). The CDR3 covers 13 residues.

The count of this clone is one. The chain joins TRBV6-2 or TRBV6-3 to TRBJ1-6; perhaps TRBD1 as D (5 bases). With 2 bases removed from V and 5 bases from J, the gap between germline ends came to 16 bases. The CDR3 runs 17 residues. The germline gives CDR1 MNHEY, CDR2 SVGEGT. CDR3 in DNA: TGTGCCAGCAGTTACCCGCCGGGACTGGGTGATAATTCACCCCTCCACTTT. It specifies CASSYPPGLGDNSPLHF.

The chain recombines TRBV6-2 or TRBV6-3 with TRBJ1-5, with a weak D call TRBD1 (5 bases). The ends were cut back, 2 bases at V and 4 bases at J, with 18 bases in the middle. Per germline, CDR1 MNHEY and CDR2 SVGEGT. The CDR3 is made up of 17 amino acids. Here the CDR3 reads CASSYGGGRGLNQPQHF. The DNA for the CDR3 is TGTGCCAGCAGTTACGGTGGCGGGAGGGGATTAAATCAGCCCCAGCATTTT.

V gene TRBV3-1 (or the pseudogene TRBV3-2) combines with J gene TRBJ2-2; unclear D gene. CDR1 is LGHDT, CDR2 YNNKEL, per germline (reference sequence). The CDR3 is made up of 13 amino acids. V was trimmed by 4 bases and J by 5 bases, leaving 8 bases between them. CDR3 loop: CASSRDTTGELFF. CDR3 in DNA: TGTGCCAGCAGCCGAGATACAACCGGGGAGCTGTTTTTT.

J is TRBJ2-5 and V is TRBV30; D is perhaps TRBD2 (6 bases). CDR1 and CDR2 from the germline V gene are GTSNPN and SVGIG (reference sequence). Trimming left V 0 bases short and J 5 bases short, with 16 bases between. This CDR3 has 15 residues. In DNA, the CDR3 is TGTGCCTGGAGTGTAAGGGGCCGGGCGGGGGAGACCCAGTACTTC. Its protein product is CAWSVRGRAGETQYF.

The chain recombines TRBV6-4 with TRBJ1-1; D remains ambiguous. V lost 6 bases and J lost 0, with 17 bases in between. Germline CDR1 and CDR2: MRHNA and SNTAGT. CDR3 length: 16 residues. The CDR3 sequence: CASSREAISVNTEAFF. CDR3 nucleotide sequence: TGTGCCAGCAGCCGTGAGGCTATATCGGTGAACACTGAAGCTTTCTTT.

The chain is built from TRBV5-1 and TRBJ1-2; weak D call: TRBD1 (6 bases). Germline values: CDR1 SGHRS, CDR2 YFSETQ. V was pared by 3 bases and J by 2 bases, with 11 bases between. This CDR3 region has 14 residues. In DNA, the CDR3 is TGCGCCAGCAGCTCCCAGGGGCAAAACTATGGCTACACCTTC. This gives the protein CASSSQGQNYGYTF.

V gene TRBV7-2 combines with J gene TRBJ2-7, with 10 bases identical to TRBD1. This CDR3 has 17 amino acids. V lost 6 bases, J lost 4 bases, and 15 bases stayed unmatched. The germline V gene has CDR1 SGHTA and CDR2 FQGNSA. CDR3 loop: CASREGQGYISGYEQYF. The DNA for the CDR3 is TGTGCCAGCAGGGAGGGACAGGGGTATATTTCTGGATACGAGCAGTACTTC.

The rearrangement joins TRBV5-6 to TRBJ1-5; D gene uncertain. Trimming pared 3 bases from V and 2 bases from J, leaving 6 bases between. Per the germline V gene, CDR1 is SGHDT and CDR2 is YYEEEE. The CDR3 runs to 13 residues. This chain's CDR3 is CASSWSGNQPQHF. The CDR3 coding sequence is TGTGCCAGCAGCTGGTCAGGCAATCAGCCCCAGCATTTT.

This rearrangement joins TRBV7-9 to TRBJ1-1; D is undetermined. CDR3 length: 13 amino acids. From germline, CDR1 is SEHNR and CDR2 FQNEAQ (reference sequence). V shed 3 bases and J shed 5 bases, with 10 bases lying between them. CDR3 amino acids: CASSFDQVTEAFF. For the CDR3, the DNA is TGTGCCAGCAGCTTTGACCAGGTAACTGAAGCTTTCTTT.

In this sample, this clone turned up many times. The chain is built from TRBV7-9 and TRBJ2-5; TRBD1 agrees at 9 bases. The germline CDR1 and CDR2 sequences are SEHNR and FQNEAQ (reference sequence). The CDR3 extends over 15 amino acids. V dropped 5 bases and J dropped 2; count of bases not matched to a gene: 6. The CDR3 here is CASSPGQGLQETQYF. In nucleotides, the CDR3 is TGTGCCAGCAGCCCCGGACAGGGGCTACAAGAGACCCAGTACTTC.

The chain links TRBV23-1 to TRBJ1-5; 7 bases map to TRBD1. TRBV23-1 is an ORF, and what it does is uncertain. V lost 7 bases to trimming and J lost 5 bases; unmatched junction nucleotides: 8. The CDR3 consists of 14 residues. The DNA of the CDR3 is TGCGCCAGCACCCGGGGACAGTGGTATCAGCCCCAGCATTTT. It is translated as CASTRGQWYQPQHF.

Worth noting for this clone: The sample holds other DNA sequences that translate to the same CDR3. Here the CDR3 reads CASSPSTGNTEAFF. DNA of the CDR3: TGTGCCAGCTCACCTTCGACAGGGAACACTGAAGCTTTCTTT. The chain has TRBV18 and TRBJ1-1, with D possibly TRBD1 on 6 matching bases. CDR3 length: 14 residues. The V end was cut by 3 bases, the J end by 1 base, with 9 bases between. Germline V gene sequence: CDR1 KGHSH, CDR2 LQKENI.

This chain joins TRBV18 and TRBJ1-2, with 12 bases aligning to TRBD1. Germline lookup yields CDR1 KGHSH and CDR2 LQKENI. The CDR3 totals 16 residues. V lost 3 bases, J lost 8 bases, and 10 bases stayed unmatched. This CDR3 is CASSPLGQGAVQGYTF. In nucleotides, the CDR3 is TGTGCCAGCTCACCCTTGGGACAGGGGGCGGTCCAGGGCTACACCTTC.

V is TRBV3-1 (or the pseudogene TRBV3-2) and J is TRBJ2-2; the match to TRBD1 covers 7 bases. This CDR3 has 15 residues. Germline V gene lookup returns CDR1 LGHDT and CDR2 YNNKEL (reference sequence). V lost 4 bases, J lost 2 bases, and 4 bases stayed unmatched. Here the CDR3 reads CASSLGQHNTGELFF. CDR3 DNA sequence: TGTGCCAGCAGCCTGGGACAGCATAACACCGGGGAGCTGTTTTTT.